A selection of T cell receptor beta chains follows, all from one sample in a study of blood T cells in healthy people across ages. TCRdb independently ran MiXCR on the 5' RACE reads; one entry per CDR3 protein. The data hold hundreds of thousands of distinct CDR3 sequences, with roughly 32% observed a single time. Material for sequencing was blood. The receptor source for this set is a woman of 80 years or more in good health. Each CDR3 is given with its conserved first and last residue. D genes are given only for firm matches. Expanded clones are given a class, and other clones once, few, many or no size at all.

>TRBJ2-5|TRBV11-2|many|.
TGTGCCAGCAGACGGCCGACGCGGGGAAAGGAGACCCAGTACTTC
CASRRPTRGKETQYF
>TRBJ1-2|TRBV6-1|.|.
TGTGCCACCCTAACCGCTACAGGCACTGGCTACACCTTC
CATLTATGTGYTF
>TRBJ2-7|TRBV11-2|.|TRBD2
TGTGCCAGCAGCTTATTCGGCGGGTGGACTAGCGGGAGGGTCAGCTCCTACGAGCAGTACTTC
CASSLFGGWTSGRVSSYEQYF
>TRBJ2-3|TRBV20-1|many|.
TGCAGTGCTAGGGCCGGGGTGGCAGATACGCAGTATTTT
CSARAGVADTQYF
>TRBJ1-5|TRBV6-1|many|.
TGTGCCAGCACCCACACCGGGAGACAACCCCAGCATTTT
CASTHTGRQPQHF
>TRBJ1-6|TRBV7-2|many|.
TGTGCCAGCAGCTTAGGGGTCGAGGTAACCCTCCACTTT
CASSLGVEVTLHF
>TRBJ1-4|TRBV7-2|.|TRBD1
TGTGCCAGCAGCTTAGGGTGGTATTCGGCAGGGGGAATCACTAATGAAAAACTGTTTTTT
CASSLGWYSAGGITNEKLFF
>TRBJ2-7|TRBV20-1|many|.
TGCAGTGCTAGATCCCAGCTTCCGGGGCTCTCCTACGAGCAGTACTTC
CSARSQLPGLSYEQYF
>TRBJ2-1|TRBV7-2|many|.
TGTGCCAGCAGCTTAGGGCGTCTTGGGGGGACGTCGCCGAATGAGCAGTTCTTC
CASSLGRLGGTSPNEQFF
>TRBJ2-1|TRBV7-3|.|.
TGTTCCAGCAGCTTAAGCCAGGGATCCTACAGTGAGCAGTTCTTC
CSSSLSQGSYSEQFF
>TRBJ2-1|TRBV5-1|many|.
TGCGCCAGCAGCCTTAACGGGGGTTACAATGAGCAGTTCTTC
CASSLNGGYNEQFF
>TRBJ2-1|TRBV5-5|few|TRBD2
TGTGCCAGCAGCTTGGCCTTAACGCGGGGGGGCAGGTATGAGCAGTTCTTC
CASSLALTRGGRYEQFF
>TRBJ2-4|TRBV20-1|many|.
TGCAGTGCTAGAGATGGACGAATCCACGTCCCCCAAGCCAAAAACATTCAGTACTTC
CSARDGRIHVPQAKNIQYF
>TRBJ2-2|TRBV6-1|few|.
TGTGCCAGCAGTGAAAGGGTTCACGGGGAGCTGTTTTTT
CASSERVHGELFF
>TRBJ2-3|TRBV3-1|many|.
TGTGCCAGCAGCGTGGGCCCCCATACGCAGTATTTT
CASSVGPHTQYF
>TRBJ2-7|TRBV6-1|many|TRBD1
TGTGCCAGCAGTGAGGAGGACAGGGTCTACGAGCAGTACTTC
CASSEEDRVYEQYF
>TRBJ2-2|TRBV11-2|.|.
TGTGCCAGCAGCTTGACTGGGGTCCCGAGGACCGGGGAGCTGTTTTTT
CASSLTGVPRTGELFF
>TRBJ2-3|TRBV5-1|many|.
TGCGCCAGCAGCTTGGAGGGTCGAGGGGATACGCAGTATTTT
CASSLEGRGDTQYF
>TRBJ2-5|TRBV3-1|many|.
TGTGCCAGCAGCCAAGTCTCCGCAGCGAGGAAGTACTTC
CASSQVSAARKYF
>TRBJ1-5|TRBV4-2|many|.
TGTGCCAGCAGCCAAGATATCGGATCCGATCAGCCCCAGCATTTT
CASSQDIGSDQPQHF
>TRBJ2-5|TRBV15|many|TRBD1
TGTGCCACCAGCACTGGACAGGCGGAGACCCAGTACTTC
CATSTGQAETQYF
>TRBJ1-6|TRBV7-2|.|.
TGTGCCAGCAGCAATTCAAGGAGGACCTATAATTCACCCCTCCACTTT
CASSNSRRTYNSPLHF
>TRBJ2-3|TRBV5-1|.|.
TGCGCCAGCAGCTTGGAGGGCCAAAGGACAGATACGCAGTATTTT
CASSLEGQRTDTQYF
>TRBJ1-3|TRBV20-1|few|.
TGCAGTGCTAGAAGGGGAGCAGGGGATGGAAACACCATATATTTT
CSARRGAGDGNTIYF
>TRBJ1-3|TRBV9|few|TRBD1
TGTGCCAGCAGCGTAGAACCAGGGGGCGCAACTAGAAACACCATATATTTT
CASSVEPGGATRNTIYF
>TRBJ2-1|TRBV20-1|.|TRBD2
TGCAGTGCTCCAACCACAGGACTAGCAGGAGGGTATGAGCAGTTCTTC
CSAPTTGLAGGYEQFF
>TRBJ2-1|TRBV28|.|TRBD2
TGTGCCAGCAGTTCGCCGAGACTAGCGGGATTCTACAATGAGCAGTTCTTC
CASSSPRLAGFYNEQFF
>TRBJ2-7|TRBV20-1|.|.
TGCAGTGCTAGAGATGGGGTAAGGCCCGTCTACGAGCAGTACTTC
CSARDGVRPVYEQYF
>TRBJ1-2|TRBV7-2|.|TRBD1
TGTGCCAGCAGCTTAGAGACAGGGAACTTATTAACACATGGTTACACCTTC
CASSLETGNLLTHGYTF
>TRBJ2-3|TRBV20-1|many|TRBD2
TGCAGTGCTAGAGGCGGGGGGGCAATAGATACGCAGTATTTT
CSARGGGAIDTQYF
>TRBJ2-3|TRBV25-1|.|.
TGTGCCAGCAGTGAATATGACAGTAGCACAGATACGCAGTATTTT
CASSEYDSSTDTQYF
>TRBJ2-3|TRBV29-1|many|.
TGCAGCGTTGAGGGGCGGCAGAATACAGATACGCAGTATTTT
CSVEGRQNTDTQYF
>TRBJ2-7|TRBV20-1|.|.
TGCAGTGCTAGCTTAATTTACGAGCAGTACTTC
CSASLIYEQYF
>TRBJ2-6|TRBV10-3|many|.
TGTGCCATCAGTGTTATCGGGATGAGCTCTGGGGCCAACGTCCTGACTTTC
CAISVIGMSSGANVLTF
>TRBJ1-2|TRBV10-2|many|.
TGCGCCAGCAGTGAGTCGTCAGACTATGGCTACACCTTC
CASSESSDYGYTF
>TRBJ2-7|TRBV5-1|many|TRBD2
TGCGCCAGCAGCCCTGTGTGGGGGGGATACGAGCAGTACTTC
CASSPVWGGYEQYF
>TRBJ1-1|TRBV12-3/TRBV12-4|.|.
TGTGCCAGTAAACCGGGACTGGGGTCCAACACTGAAGCTTTCTTT
CASKPGLGSNTEAFF
>TRBJ1-5|TRBV10-3|few|.
TGTGCCATCAGTGGGCCCGGTGACCAGCCCCAGCATTTT
CAISGPGDQPQHF
>TRBJ1-1|TRBV6-1|.|.
TGTGCCAGCAGTGGAACTTCGAGGTGGGCGACTGAAGCTTTCTTT
CASSGTSRWATEAFF
>TRBJ2-3|TRBV6-1|.|TRBD2
TGTGCCAGCAGTCGACGTACGGGGGGAGATACGCAGTATTTT
CASSRRTGGDTQYF
>TRBJ2-3|TRBV5-6|.|TRBD1
TGTGCCAGCAGCTCACCGGGACAGGGGGTGGAAGATACGCAGTATTTT
CASSSPGQGVEDTQYF
>TRBJ2-4|TRBV20-1|.|TRBD2
TGCAGTGCTAGAGATGACAGCGGGACGGACATTCAGTACTTC
CSARDDSGTDIQYF
>TRBJ1-2|TRBV7-3|few|.
TGTGCCAGCAGCTTAACGCCCGGGGCGCGAGGTGGCTACACCTTC
CASSLTPGARGGYTF
>TRBJ1-3|TRBV7-2|.|.
TGTGCCAGCAGGAAACGGTTGGTCGCAGACTCTGGAAACACCATATATTTT
CASRKRLVADSGNTIYF
>TRBJ2-7|TRBV12-3/TRBV12-4|.|.
TGTGCCAGCAGCGGGTTAGCGGACTACGAGCAGTACTTC
CASSGLADYEQYF
>TRBJ1-1|TRBV7-2|few|.
TGTGCCAGCACCCGTACACAGGCTCACACTGAAGCTTTCTTT
CASTRTQAHTEAFF
>TRBJ2-1|TRBV6-5|.|.
TGTGCCACCGGTCCCCTTAATGAGCAGTTCTTC
CATGPLNEQFF
>TRBJ2-1|TRBV6-5|many|.
TGTGCCAGCAGTTACTCGGCCCCGGGGGGCCTGTCCTACAATGAGCAGTTCTTC
CASSYSAPGGLSYNEQFF
>TRBJ2-5|TRBV20-1|.|.
TGCAGTGTTTGGTCTACTCAAGAGACCCAGTACTTC
CSVWSTQETQYF
>TRBJ2-5|TRBV20-1|once|.
TGCAGTTCACTGCAAGAGACCCAGTACTTC
CSSLQETQYF
>TRBJ1-5|TRBV11-2|many|TRBD1
TGTGCCAGCAGCTTGGTGACAGGGTTCGGTCAGCCCCAGCATTTT
CASSLVTGFGQPQHF
>TRBJ1-5|TRBV18|few|.
TGTGCCAGCTCACCAGGGGGCTCCGAAGGCCCCCAGCATTTT
CASSPGGSEGPQHF